A selection of T cell receptor beta chains follows, all from one sample in a study of T cell responses to AZD1222 COVID-19 vaccine. TCRdb's table, derived via immunoSEQ multiplex PCR, lists solely in-frame clones and lacks some. Altogether some 130,000 clones are present, around nine tenths being singletons, with the ten largest covering under 2%. The sequences come from peripheral blood, collected on day 0 of AZD1222 vaccination. The receptor set was obtained from an adult in good health. The CDR3 runs from the conserved cysteine through the conserved F or W. D genes are given only for firm matches. The listing skips clone size in some rows; elsewhere it reads once, few, many or a size class.

cdr3_aa	cdr3_nt	clone_size	v_call	j_call	d_call
CAWTRVASYNSPLHF	TGTGCCTGGACCAGGGTTGCGTCCTATAATTCACCCCTCCACTTT	-	TRBV30	TRBJ1-6	-
CASSFGGSGANVLTF	TGTGCCAGCAGCTTCGGGGGATCTGGGGCCAACGTCCTGACTTTC	-	TRBV7-9	TRBJ2-6	-
CASSSEAGTQETQYF	TGTGCCAGCAGCTCTGAAGCCGGGACACAAGAGACCCAGTACTTC	-	TRBV6-5	TRBJ2-5	-
CASSQFGWGVGSPLHF	TGTGCCAGCAGCCAATTTGGTTGGGGAGTTGGATCACCCCTCCACTTT	few	TRBV14	TRBJ1-6	-
CASRSSTGNTEAFF	TGTGCCAGCAGGTCCTCAACAGGGAACACTGAAGCTTTCTTT	-	TRBV7-2	TRBJ1-1	-
CASSPPEGQNSNQPQHF	TGTGCCAGCTCACCACCAGAGGGACAGAATAGCAATCAGCCCCAGCATTTT	-	TRBV18	TRBJ1-5	TRBD1
CASSYSPPGNQPQHF	TGTGCCAGCAGTTACTCCCCCCCAGGTAATCAGCCCCAGCATTTT	-	TRBV6-5	TRBJ1-5	-
CASSLRGPDTQYF	TGTGCCAGCAGCTTAAGGGGGCCGGATACGCAGTATTTT	-	TRBV5-6	TRBJ2-3	TRBD1
CASSSLTEGSGANVLTF	TGCGCCAGCAGCTCACTGACAGAGGGCTCTGGGGCCAACGTCCTGACTTTC	once	TRBV5-1	TRBJ2-6	-
CASSALGARNYGYTF	TGTGCCAGCAGTGCACTTGGGGCGCGGAACTATGGCTACACCTTC	-	TRBV28	TRBJ1-2	-
CASSYGGDYNSPLHF	TGTGCCAGCAGTTACGGGGGGGATTATAATTCACCCCTCCACTTT	-	TRBV6-5	TRBJ1-6	-
CASSESAGLSTEAFF	TGTGCCAGCAGTGAATCGGCAGGGTTGTCCACTGAAGCTTTCTTT	-	TRBV6-1	TRBJ1-1	-
CASSPRGPQAYNEQFF	TGCGCCAGCAGCCCCCGCGGCCCTCAGGCCTACAATGAGCAGTTCTTC	-	TRBV10-2	TRBJ2-1	-
CASSPGQGAYEQYF	TGTGCCAGCAGCCCGGGACAGGGGGCCTACGAGCAGTACTTC	-	TRBV7-9	TRBJ2-7	TRBD1
CASSRAGTDPYEQYF	TGTGCCAGCAGCAGAGCCGGGACAGACCCCTACGAGCAGTACTTC	-	TRBV5-6	TRBJ2-7	TRBD1
CASSLAVGDPYNEQFF	TGTGCCAGCAGCTTAGCCGTGGGGGATCCATACAATGAGCAGTTCTTC	-	TRBV7-9	TRBJ2-1	-
CASSLGSLADTQYF	TGTGCCAGCAGCTTAGGCAGCCTAGCAGATACGCAGTATTTT	-	TRBV7-2	TRBJ2-3	-
CASTPQRPNQPQHF	TGTGCCAGCACCCCGCAGCGTCCCAATCAGCCCCAGCATTTT	-	TRBV28	TRBJ1-5	-